One sample yielded the 13 T cell receptor beta chains listed below, sequenced in a study of CD8+CD57+ T cells in acquired aplastic anemia. CDR3 and TCR beta VDJ profiling relied on genomic DNA as the template. TCRdb passed the reads through MiXCR, listing each CDR3 protein once. The sample shows about 150,000 distinct CDR3 sequences, approximately 52% of them seen only once. Flow cytometry had shown expanded CD8+CD57+ cells in the patients chosen for sequencing. The sequencing input was sorted CD4+, CD8+, or CD8+CD57+ T cells (not recorded which) from PBMCs. These TCRs come from a human donor with aplastic anemia.

Comments on this clonotype: This may come from a read error, since a much larger clone is one base off. The chain uses TRBV20-1 and TRBJ2-7; D is undetermined. Trimming cost V 0 bases and J 2 bases, with 14 bases left between them. The CDR3 extends over 15 amino acids. The V gene's germline CDR1 is DFQATT and CDR2 SNEGSKA (reference sequence). CDR3 DNA: TGCAGTGCTAGAGATCCCGAAGGGTCTGCCTACGAGCAGTACTTC. Protein product: CSARDPEGSAYEQYF.

The chain couples TRBV19 to TRBJ1-1; D is perhaps TRBD1 (5 bases). From germline, CDR1 is LNHDA and CDR2 SQIVND (reference sequence). The CDR3 sequence is 13 residues long. V lost 5 bases and J 6 bases, leaving 13 bases between the germline ends. For the CDR3, the DNA is TGTGCCAGTAGTCCTCGACAGCAGGCTGAAGCTTTCTTT. This gives the protein CASSPRQQAEAFF. Complete variable domain (other parts from reference TRBV19 and TRBJ1-1): DGGITQSPKYLFRKEGQNVTLSCEQNLNHDAMYWYRQDPGQGLRLIYYSQIVNDFQKGDIAEGYSVSREKKESFPLTVTSAQKNPTAFYLCASSPRQQAEAFFGQGTRLTVV.

CDR3 region: CATSRDPRGNEQFF. The DNA for the CDR3 is TGTGCCACCAGCAGAGATCCGCGGGGCAATGAGCAGTTCTTC. J is TRBJ2-1 and V is TRBV15; possibly TRBD2 for D (6 bases). This CDR3 is built from 14 residues. Per germline, CDR1 LNHNV and CDR2 YYDKDF (reference sequence). V was trimmed by 0 bases and J by 6 bases, leaving 9 bases between them.

This clonotype has a count of ten or more. V gene TRBV19 combines with J gene TRBJ1-2, with TRBD1 identical over 7 bases. The germline V gene has CDR1 LNHDA and CDR2 SQIVND (reference sequence). The CDR3 totals 15 residues. The J segment lost 7 bases and the V segment lost 4 bases, leaving 12 bases of the junction unmatched. As DNA, the CDR3 is TGTGCCAGTAGTACGGGACAGTCGGCCGGGCTTGGCTACACCTTC. It is translated as CASSTGQSAGLGYTF.

The J gene is TRBJ1-4, the V gene TRBV19, with D uncertain. This CDR3 is 14 amino acids long. Germline V gene lookup returns CDR1 LNHDA and CDR2 SQIVND (reference sequence). Trimming removed 3 bases from V and 4 bases from J, with 9 bases in between. CDR3 in amino acids: CASSIYNLNEKLFF. The DNA of the CDR3 is TGTGCCAGTAGTATTTACAACCTTAATGAAAAACTGTTTTTT.

As regards this clonotype: This may arise from a read error, as a much more abundant clone is one base away. The J gene is TRBJ2-1, the V gene TRBV5-8, with TRBD2 identical over 8 bases. Trimming cost V 2 bases and J 2 bases; bases outside gene matches: 0. Germline CDR1 and CDR2: SGHTS and YDEGEE. The CDR3 has 14 residues. In DNA, the CDR3 is TGTGCCAGCAGCTTCGGGGGGGCCTACAATGAGCAGTTCTTC. Residues: CASSFGGAYNEQFF.

The rearrangement uses TRBV29-1 and TRBJ2-7; D remains unclear. V was clipped by 3 bases and J by 0 bases, with 9 bases between them. CDR3 length: 13 residues. CDR1 SQVTM and CDR2 ANQGSEA come from the germline V gene. This CDR3 is CSVETPNSYEQYF. The CDR3 DNA reads as TGCAGCGTTGAGACCCCTAACTCCTACGAGCAGTACTTC.

The CDR3 sequence is CASSPDRSDTQYF. In nucleotides, the CDR3 is TGTGCCAGCAGCCCGGACAGATCAGATACGCAGTATTTT. The chain couples TRBV7-8 to TRBJ2-3, with D perhaps matching TRBD1 (6 bases). The ends were cut back, 5 bases at V and 4 bases at J, with 10 bases in the middle. The germline CDR1 and CDR2 sequences are SGHVS and FQNEAQ. The CDR3 is 13 amino acids.

This clonotype was recorded many times. The J gene is TRBJ1-5, the V gene TRBV7-3, with D perhaps matching TRBD1 (5 bases). Germline V gives CDR1 SGHTA, CDR2 FQGTGA. V lost 1 base and J 4 bases, leaving 20 bases between the germline ends. The CDR3 runs 18 residues. The DNA for the CDR3 is TGTGCCAGCAGCTTAAGTGACAGATCGACAAATTATAATCAGCCCCAGCATTTT. It codes for CASSLSDRSTNYNQPQHF.

This clonotype was seen just once. The chain recombines TRBV10-2 with TRBJ2-2; 7 positions match TRBD1. The germline CDR1 and CDR2 sequences are WSHSY and SAAADI. The CDR3 runs 14 residues. J gave up 0 bases and V 7 bases, and 2 bases lay outside the gene matches. The chain's CDR3 is CASTGTANTGELFF. The DNA of the CDR3 is TGCGCCAGCACCGGGACAGCGAACACCGGGGAGCTGTTTTTT.

The chain links TRBV28 to TRBJ2-6; TRBD1 agrees at 7 bases. The CDR3 extends over 15 amino acids. The germline V gene encodes CDR1 MDHEN and CDR2 SYDVKM. J was trimmed by 0 bases and V by 9 bases; bases with no gene match: 5. CDR3 loop: CASTGTASGANVLTF. The CDR3 coding sequence is TGTGCCAGTACCGGGACAGCCTCTGGGGCCAACGTCCTGACTTTC. The full variable domain, completed using reference TRBV28 and TRBJ2-6, is DVKVTQSSRYLVKRTGEKVFLECVQDMDHENMFWYRQDPGLGLRLIYFSYDVKMKEKGDIPEGYSVSREKKERFSLILESASTNQTSMYLCASTGTASGANVLTFGAGSRLTVL.

This clonotype was seen only once. One junction end disagrees with the germline gene, perhaps due to a read error. The gene calls are TRBV29-1 and TRBJ1-1; 7 nucleotides agree with TRBD1. The CDR3 covers 13 residues. CDR1 is SQVTM, CDR2 ANQGSEA, per germline. The CDR3 bases are TGCAGCGTGGAAGGACAGGTGAACACTGAAGCTTTCTTT. Translation: CSVEGQVNTEAFF.

This sequence joins TRBV2 and TRBJ1-3, with TRBD1 matching 12 bases. J lost 6 bases, V lost 6 bases, and 6 bases had no gene match. The CDR3 covers 15 residues. Germline CDR1 is SNHLY and CDR2 is FYNNEI. The CDR3, as DNA: TGTGCCAGCAGGGGGACAGGGGGCGCGGCAAACACCATATATTTT. Its translation: CASRGTGGAANTIYF.